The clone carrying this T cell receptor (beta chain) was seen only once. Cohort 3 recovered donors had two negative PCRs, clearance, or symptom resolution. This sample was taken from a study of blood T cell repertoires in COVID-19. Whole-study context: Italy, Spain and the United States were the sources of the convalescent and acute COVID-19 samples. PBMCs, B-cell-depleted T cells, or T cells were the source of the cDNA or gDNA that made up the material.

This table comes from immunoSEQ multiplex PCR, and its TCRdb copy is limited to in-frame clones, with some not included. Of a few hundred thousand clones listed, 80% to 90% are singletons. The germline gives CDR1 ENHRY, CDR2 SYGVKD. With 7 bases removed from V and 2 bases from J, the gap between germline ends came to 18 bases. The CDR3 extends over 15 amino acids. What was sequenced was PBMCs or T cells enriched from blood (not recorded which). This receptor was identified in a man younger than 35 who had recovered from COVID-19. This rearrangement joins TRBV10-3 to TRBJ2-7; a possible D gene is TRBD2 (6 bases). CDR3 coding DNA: TGTGCCATCATTAGATCGGCGGGAAATACCTACGAGCAGTACTTC. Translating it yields CAIIRSAGNTYEQYF.